A single sample gave rise to the 30 T cell receptor beta chains below, sequenced in a study of breast tumors, draining lymph nodes, adjacent tissues. TCRdb fed the multiplex PCR reads into MiXCR, producing one record per CDR3 protein. The sample lists roughly 25,000 distinct CDR3 sequences; around 68% were seen once. The source material was tumor-adjacent breast tissue. The source of these receptors is a female donor with breast cancer. Some clones in this sample may be carry-over from other donors' samples.

This clonotype is medium-sized in the sample. The genes are TRBV4-2 and TRBJ2-1; 12 bases map to TRBD2. Germline trimming cut 4 bases from V and 0 bases from J; bases unmatched to any gene: 4. CDR3 size: 17 residues. Germline CDR1 is LGHNA and CDR2 is YNFKEQ. The CDR3 here is CASSRRLAGASYNEQFF. The CDR3 DNA reads TGTGCCAGCAGCCGCAGACTAGCGGGGGCCTCCTACAATGAGCAGTTCTTC.

CDR3 region: CASSPTSGLHTDTQYF. The CDR3 DNA reads as TGTGCCAGCAGCCCTACCTCGGGACTCCACACAGATACGCAGTATTTT. The rearrangement joins TRBV6-5 to TRBJ2-3, with a tentative D call TRBD2 (6 bases). This CDR3 has 16 residues. V dropped 6 bases and J dropped 2 bases, with 18 bases sitting between them. Looked up from germline, CDR1 is MNHEY and CDR2 is SVGAGI.

This clonotype was observed a few times. This chain uses TRBV18 with TRBJ2-3; D is unclear. V dropped 6 bases and J dropped 0 bases, with 13 bases sitting between them. Germline V lookup: CDR1 KGHSH, CDR2 LQKENI. This CDR3 is 15 amino acids long. The CDR3 bases are TGTGCCAGCTCCTACGAGCCCCAAAGCACAGATACGCAGTATTTT. Amino acid sequence: CASSYEPQSTDTQYF. The whole variable domain, filled in from reference TRBV18 and TRBJ2-3, reads NAGVMQNPRHLVRRRGQEARLRCSPMKGHSHVYWYRQLPEEGLKFMVYLQKENIIDESGMPKERFSAEFPKEGPSILRIQQVVRGDSAAYFCASSYEPQSTDTQYFGPGTRLTVL.

This clonotype was detected once. This chain connects TRBV28 to TRBJ2-1, with D unclear. The CDR3 loop spans 14 amino acids. V lost 3 bases, J lost 6 bases, and 12 bases lay in between. The V gene's germline CDR1 is MDHEN and CDR2 SYDVKM. CDR3 protein: CASSFLSEANEQFF. Here the CDR3 DNA reads TGTGCCAGCAGTTTCCTAAGCGAAGCCAATGAGCAGTTCTTC.

The V and J genes are TRBV11-2 and TRBJ2-7; D is undetermined. Germline assignment: CDR1 SGHAT and CDR2 FQNNGV. Trimming cost V 4 bases and J 2 bases, with 0 bases left between them. The CDR3 has 10 residues. The DNA for the CDR3 is TGTGCCAGCAGCTCCTACGAGCAGTACTTC. The encoded protein is CASSSYEQYF.

This chain uses TRBV5-6 with TRBJ1-6; D unresolved. The CDR3 is 14 residues long. Deletions cut 0 bases from V and 5 bases from J, with 6 bases between. Germline V gene data show CDR1 as SGHDT and CDR2 as YYEEEE. The DNA for the CDR3 is TGTGCCAGCAGCTTGGACAGAAATAATTCACCCCTCCACTTT. Protein product: CASSLDRNNSPLHF.

The table lists this clonotype with a few counts. V usage is TRBV6-5 and J usage is TRBJ2-2; D is perhaps TRBD2 (5 bases). CDR3 length equals 15 residues. Trimming took 5 bases from V and 1 from J, leaving 11 bases between them. Germline V CDR1 and CDR2: MNHEY, SVGAGI. This CDR3 reads CASSPGYMNTGELFF. CDR3 nucleotide sequence: TGTGCCAGCAGTCCGGGATACATGAACACCGGGGAGCTGTTTTTT.

The chain is built from TRBV5-5 and TRBJ2-1, with 9 bases aligning to TRBD2. V lost 3 bases, J lost 1 base, and 5 bases stayed unmatched. Germline CDR1 is SGHKS and CDR2 is YYEKEE (reference sequence). The CDR3 totals 16 residues. The CDR3 nucleotides are TGTGCCAGCAGCTCGGCCAGCGGGAGGTCCTACAATGAGCAGTTCTTC. Translated, it gives CASSSASGRSYNEQFF.

The chain recombines TRBV10-3 with TRBJ2-1; D might be TRBD2 (5 bases). Looked up from germline, CDR1 is ENHRY and CDR2 is SYGVKD. This CDR3 is 15 amino acids long. Trimming pared 4 bases from V and 0 bases from J, leaving 10 bases between. CDR3: CAISAREGSYNEQFF. The CDR3, as DNA: TGTGCCATCAGTGCAAGAGAGGGCTCCTACAATGAGCAGTTCTTC.

This sequence joins TRBV19 and TRBJ2-2, with no clear D. This CDR3 has 11 amino acids. Trimming cost V 5 bases and J 7 bases, with 5 bases left between them. Germline V gene lookup returns CDR1 LNHDA and CDR2 SQIVND (reference sequence). CDR3 in DNA: TGTGCCAGTAGTGAGAGCGGGGAGCTGTTTTTT. As protein: CASSESGELFF.

The chain joins TRBV20-1 to TRBJ1-4; the D is unclear. This CDR3 is 16 amino acids long. Germline V gene lookup returns CDR1 DFQATT and CDR2 SNEGSKA (reference sequence). The ends were cut back, 3 bases at V and 8 bases at J, with 22 bases in the middle. The CDR3 DNA reads TGCAGTGCTAGGGTCCGGGCCGGACCCGAAGAGGAAAAACTGTTTTTT. This sequence encodes CSARVRAGPEEEKLFF.

The genes are TRBV7-9 and TRBJ2-7, with D uncertain. The CDR3 totals 13 residues. V lost 5 bases, J lost 4 bases, and 12 bases lay in between. CDR1 is SEHNR, CDR2 FQNEAQ, per germline (reference sequence). The CDR3 region has the DNA TGTGCCAGCAGCCCGAGGACCCGATACGAGCAGTACTTC. The encoded protein is CASSPRTRYEQYF.

This rearrangement joins TRBV20-1 to TRBJ2-3; 10 bases match TRBD2. The CDR3 has 15 residues. After removal of 0 bases from V and 5 bases from J, the junction contained 5 bases not matched to a gene. Germline assignment: CDR1 DFQATT and CDR2 SNEGSKA (reference sequence). In DNA, the CDR3 is TGCAGTGCTAGAGATATAGCGGGAGGCATAGATACGCAGTATTTT. It is translated as CSARDIAGGIDTQYF.

In this sample, this clonotype turned up a few times. CDR3: CASSLEGGGGTEAFF. The DNA for the CDR3 is TGCGCCAGCAGCTTGGAAGGGGGGGGCGGCACTGAAGCTTTCTTT. J is TRBJ1-1 and V is TRBV5-1, with D possibly TRBD1 on 6 matching bases. Germline loops: CDR1 SGHRS, CDR2 YFSETQ. V was cut by 0 bases and J by 4 bases, with 13 bases left in between. The CDR3 is 15 residues long.

Ten or more counts support this clonotype. The chain combines TRBV15 with TRBJ2-2; tentative D call: TRBD2 (6 bases). The CDR3 contains 17 residues. CDR1 and CDR2 from the germline V gene are LNHNV and YYDKDF (reference sequence). Trimming took off 0 bases at V and 5 bases at J, with 16 bases between the two ends. The CDR3 coding sequence is TGTGCCACCAGCAGAGACCCACCCCCCGGGGGTACCGGGGAGCTGTTTTTT. Amino acids: CATSRDPPPGGTGELFF. Supplemented by reference TRBV15 and TRBJ2-2, the full variable domain reads DAMVIQNPRYQVTQFGKPVTLSCSQTLNHNVMYWYQQKSSQAPKLLFHYYDKDFNNEADTPDNFQSRRPNTSFCFLDIRSPGLGDTAMYLCATSRDPPPGGTGELFFGEGSRLTVL.

The chain joins TRBV24-1 to TRBJ2-1; D possibly corresponds to TRBD2 (7 bases). Trimming took off 7 bases at V and 1 base at J, with 25 bases between the two ends. The CDR3 is made up of 19 amino acids. Germline loops: CDR1 KGHDR, CDR2 SFDVKD. CDR3 in amino acids: CATSEDKGGPRWSYNEQFF. CDR3 nucleotides: TGTGCCACCAGCGAGGATAAGGGGGGGCCAAGGTGGTCCTACAATGAGCAGTTCTTC.

The chain recombines TRBV9 with TRBJ2-1; 7 nucleotides agree with TRBD1. Per germline, CDR1 SGDLS and CDR2 YYNGEE. The CDR3 consists of 15 residues. V lost 0 bases to trimming and J lost 7 bases; unmatched junction nucleotides: 7. CDR3 sequence: CASSVEGAWGNEQFF. The DNA of the CDR3 is TGTGCCAGCAGCGTAGAGGGGGCATGGGGTAATGAGCAGTTCTTC.

This chain uses TRBV19 with TRBJ2-5, with D uncertain. V was trimmed by 10 bases and J by 5 bases, leaving 11 bases between them. In germline, CDR1 is LNHDA, CDR2 SQIVND (reference sequence). The CDR3 loop spans 11 amino acids. CDR3 region: CATQSGETQYF. The CDR3 DNA sequence: TGTGCCACTCAATCGGGTGAGACCCAGTACTTC.

This chain links TRBV11-2 with TRBJ1-5; 9 bases align to TRBD1. This CDR3 is built from 13 residues. From germline, CDR1 is SGHAT and CDR2 FQNNGV. V was pared by 6 bases and J by 6 bases, with 3 bases of the junction left unmatched. As DNA, the CDR3 is TGTGCCAGCAGTGGGACAGGGTTTCAGCCCCAGCATTTT. The encoded protein is CASSGTGFQPQHF.

The J gene is TRBJ2-3, the V gene TRBV7-6; 7 bases align to TRBD2. CDR3 length: 16 residues. Trimming at V came to 0 bases and at J to 1 base, leaving 4 bases not matched to a gene. The V gene's germline CDR1 is SGHVS and CDR2 FNYEAQ. The CDR3, as DNA: TGTGCCAGCAGCTTAGCGGCTAGCGGAGGCACAGATACGCAGTATTTT. Amino acids: CASSLAASGGTDTQYF. The variable domain in full, with the rest retrieved from reference TRBV7-6 and TRBJ2-3, is GAGVSQSPRYKVTKRGQDVALRCDPISGHVSLYWYRQALGQGPEFLTYFNYEAQQDKSGLPNDRFSAERPEGSISTLTIQRTEQRDSAMYRCASSLAASGGTDTQYFGPGTRLTVL.

By share, this clonotype ranks as medium-sized (0.01 to 0.1%). This chain uses TRBV9 with TRBJ1-5; perhaps TRBD1 as D (5 bases). This CDR3 is 14 amino acids long. Per germline, CDR1 SGDLS and CDR2 YYNGEE. Trimming shortened V by 0 bases and J by 6 bases, and 10 bases separated the two germline ends. DNA of the CDR3: TGTGCCAGCAGCGTAGATCAGGGAACTCAGCCCCAGCATTTT. Its translation is CASSVDQGTQPQHF.

The table lists this clonotype with many counts. The chain carries TRBV6-5 and TRBJ1-5, with unresolved D. V was clipped by 0 bases and J by 0 bases, with 6 bases between them. CDR3 length: 15 residues. Germline loops: CDR1 MNHEY, CDR2 SVGAGI. CDR3 coding DNA: TGTGCCAGCAGTTACTCGCAGTATAGCAATCAGCCCCAGCATTTT. Protein product: CASSYSQYSNQPQHF.

This chain links TRBV14 with TRBJ1-4; D gene ambiguous. The CDR3 runs 12 residues. Per germline, CDR1 SGHDN and CDR2 FVKESK. Trimming took off 4 bases at V and 10 bases at J, with 10 bases between the two ends. The CDR3 loop reads CASSPSDRKLFF. The CDR3 region has the DNA TGTGCCAGCAGCCCCTCGGACCGAAAACTGTTTTTT. Looking up the rest from reference TRBV14 and TRBJ1-4 gives the full variable domain: EAGVTQFPSHSVIEKGQTVTLRCDPISGHDNLYWYRRVMGKEIKFLLHFVKESKQDESGMPNNRFLAERTGGTYSTLKVQPAELEDSGVYFCASSPSDRKLFFGSGTQLSVL.

This chain joins TRBV6-1 and TRBJ1-5; D remains ambiguous. The CDR3 consists of 16 residues. With 6 bases removed from V and 4 bases from J, the gap between germline ends came to 19 bases. Germline V gene lookup returns CDR1 MNHNS and CDR2 SASEGT. The CDR3 is CASRVAKGFLNQPQHF. CDR3 nucleotide sequence: TGTGCCAGCAGGGTTGCTAAGGGTTTTTTAAATCAGCCCCAGCATTTT.

The chain has TRBV6-5 and TRBJ2-1, with 10 positions matching TRBD1. This CDR3 region has 12 residues. V trimming: 6 bases; J trimming: 15 bases; junction bases outside the gene matches: 8. Germline CDR1 and CDR2: MNHEY and SVGAGI. CDR3 sequence reads: CASSRGQGVPFF. In DNA form, the CDR3 reads TGTGCCAGCAGCCGCGGACAGGGGGTTCCGTTCTTC.

This clonotype has at least ten counts. The rearrangement joins TRBV3-1 to TRBJ2-7, with TRBD2 matching 8 bases. After removal of 1 base from V and 6 bases from J, the junction contained 11 bases not matched to a gene. Germline-derived CDR1 and CDR2 are LGHDT and YNNKEL (reference sequence). The CDR3 consists of 16 residues. CDR3 region: CASSQVVNGGAAEQYF. As DNA, the CDR3 is TGTGCCAGCAGCCAAGTAGTTAACGGGGGGGCCGCCGAGCAGTACTTC.

This chain joins TRBV15 and TRBJ1-2; D might be TRBD1 (6 bases). The CDR3 is 15 amino acids. Per germline, CDR1 LNHNV and CDR2 YYDKDF (reference sequence). V was cut by 3 bases and J by 3 bases, with 14 bases left in between. CDR3 sequence (DNA): TGTGCCACCAGCAGCCGGGGGGAGGGGGACTATGGCTACACCTTC. Its protein is CATSSRGEGDYGYTF. The complete variable domain, with remaining parts taken from reference TRBV15 and TRBJ1-2, reads DAMVIQNPRYQVTQFGKPVTLSCSQTLNHNVMYWYQQKSSQAPKLLFHYYDKDFNNEADTPDNFQSRRPNTSFCFLDIRSPGLGDTAMYLCATSSRGEGDYGYTFGSGTRLTVV.

The V gene is TRBV20-1, the J gene TRBJ2-1; 13 bases are a match to TRBD2. Germline V gives CDR1 DFQATT, CDR2 SNEGSKA (reference sequence). The trim removed 6 bases at V and 5 bases at J, leaving 7 bases unmatched. The CDR3 loop spans 15 amino acids. The CDR3 reads CSAGTSGERNNEQFF. The DNA of the CDR3 is TGCAGTGCCGGGACTAGCGGGGAGAGAAACAATGAGCAGTTCTTC.

V usage is TRBV10-3 and J usage is TRBJ2-2; maybe TRBD2 (6 bases). This CDR3 contains 14 residues. Germline V gene sequence: CDR1 ENHRY, CDR2 SYGVKD. Trimming took 7 bases from V and 5 from J, leaving 14 bases between them. This CDR3 reads CAIMGLEGTGELFF. The CDR3 coding sequence is TGTGCCATCATGGGGCTGGAGGGAACCGGGGAGCTGTTTTTT.

This chain joins TRBV20-1 and TRBJ2-7, with 8 nucleotides matching TRBD1. V dropped 8 bases and J dropped 4; count of bases not matched to a gene: 13. Germline V CDR1 and CDR2: DFQATT, SNEGSKA (reference sequence). This CDR3 region has 14 residues. The CDR3 region has the DNA TGCAGTCAGGGGGGACAGGCTATCGAGTACGAGCAGTACTTC. Translation: CSQGGQAIEYEQYF.